A single sample gave rise to the 27 T cell receptor beta chains below, sequenced in a study of memory CD4+ T cells and cytomegalovirus serostatus. The protocol was immunoSEQ multiplex PCR, while the TCRdb copy is restricted to in-frame clones and leaves out a portion. The repertoire consists of tens of thousands of clones, with 82% occurring once and the leading ten covering roughly 0.4%. The sort gate was single viable CD3+CD4+CD8-CD45RO+ cells for memory CD4+ T cells. Specimen: memory CD4+ T cells from blood. The origin of the receptors is an adult in good health and CMV-seronegative.

The chain couples TRBV18 to TRBJ1-3; D is possibly TRBD1 (6 bases). The CDR3 covers 16 residues. Trimming left V 1 base short and J 4 bases short, with 14 bases between. The V gene's germline CDR1 is KGHSH and CDR2 LQKENI. Written as DNA, the CDR3 is TGTGCCAGCTCACCACAGCTGGGGGCGCGGGGAAACACCATATATTTT. It yields the protein CASSPQLGARGNTIYF.

This clone appeared a few times. This chain connects TRBV5-6 to TRBJ2-7; tentative D call: TRBD1 (6 bases). This CDR3 has 15 residues. Germline V gives CDR1 SGHDT, CDR2 YYEEEE. The V gene lost 5 bases and the J gene lost 7 bases, with 22 bases spanning the gap. The CDR3 DNA follows: TGTGCCAGCAGTCACCGGGACAACGAACCGAAAGAGCAGTACTTC. Translating gives CASSHRDNEPKEQYF.

The V and J genes are TRBV2 and TRBJ2-3, with D perhaps given as TRBD1 or TRBD2 (6 bases each). The CDR3 is 14 residues long. Germline-derived CDR1 and CDR2 are SNHLY and FYNNEI. V was trimmed by 6 bases and J by 0 bases, leaving 10 bases between them. DNA for the CDR3: TGTGCCAGCAGGGGGGGCCCTAGCACAGATACGCAGTATTTT. Protein sequence: CASRGGPSTDTQYF.

The chain employs TRBV6-4 and TRBJ1-1, with 9 positions matching TRBD1. This CDR3 is 14 amino acids long. The germline CDR1 and CDR2 sequences are MRHNA and SNTAGT. V was clipped by 4 bases and J by 4 bases; unmatched bases: 4. The CDR3 spells CASSAGTGSTEAFF. DNA for the CDR3: TGTGCCAGCAGTGCCGGGACAGGGAGCACTGAAGCTTTCTTT.

The chain has TRBV7-2 and TRBJ2-1; the D call may be TRBD1 or TRBD2 (5 bases each). The CDR3 is 12 residues long. Per the germline V gene, CDR1 is SGHTA and CDR2 is FQGNSA. V shed 5 bases and J shed 10 bases, with 12 bases lying between them. CDR3 loop: CASSADWGEQFF. CDR3 nucleotide sequence: TGTGCCAGCAGCGCCGACTGGGGGGAGCAGTTCTTC.

This chain connects TRBV7-3 to TRBJ1-2; D not resolved. V shed 0 bases and J shed 4 bases, with 6 bases lying between them. The CDR3 spans 13 residues. Germline CDR1 SGHTA, CDR2 FQGTGA. Here the CDR3 reads CASSLTVGYGYTF. Here the CDR3 DNA reads TGTGCCAGCAGCTTAACGGTGGGCTATGGCTACACCTTC.

The table lists this clone with a few counts. The rearrangement joins TRBV7-3 to TRBJ1-1, with a possible D match to TRBD1 (5 bases). The CDR3 runs to 13 residues. CDR1 and CDR2 (germline): SGHTA, FQGTGA. The V gene lost 2 bases and the J gene lost 8 bases, with 12 bases spanning the gap. The CDR3 nucleotides are TGTGCCAGCAGCTTAGGAAATGCAGGGGAAGCTTTCTTT. It specifies CASSLGNAGEAFF.

This CDR3 reads CASIRGLYTEAFF. CDR3 nucleotides: TGTGCCAGCATTCGGGGGTTGTACACTGAAGCTTTCTTT. J is TRBJ1-1 and V is TRBV6-1, with D possibly TRBD1 on 5 matching bases. Germline V CDR1 and CDR2: MNHNS, SASEGT. This CDR3 is 13 amino acids long. Trimming took 7 bases from V and 3 from J, leaving 12 bases between them.

The chain joins TRBV28 to TRBJ1-1; D not resolved. Germline CDR1 reads MDHEN; CDR2 reads SYDVKM. The CDR3 runs 15 residues. Trimming pared 4 bases from V and 0 bases from J, leaving 12 bases between. The CDR3 DNA follows: TGTGCCAGCAGTTCCTCCGGCAGGATGAACACTGAAGCTTTCTTT. It encodes CASSSSGRMNTEAFF.

The CDR3: CASTAGPGYGYTF. In nucleotides, the CDR3 is TGTGCCAGTACGGCGGGACCGGGCTATGGCTACACCTTC. V and J are TRBV19 and TRBJ1-2; tentatively, D is TRBD1 (5 bases). Germline CDR1 is LNHDA and CDR2 is SQIVND (reference sequence). The ends were cut back, 7 bases at V and 4 bases at J, with 13 bases in the middle. The CDR3 is 13 residues long.

The chain combines TRBV7-3 with TRBJ1-6; 7 nucleotides align to TRBD1. CDR1 and CDR2 (germline): SGHTA, FQGTGA. V was clipped by 3 bases and J by 3 bases; unmatched bases: 2. CDR3 size: 15 residues. CDR3 in amino acids: CASSLAGGYNSPLHF. Written as DNA, the CDR3 is TGTGCCAGCAGCTTGGCAGGGGGCTATAATTCACCCCTCCACTTT.

The V call is TRBV28, the J call TRBJ2-4; tentatively, D is TRBD1 (6 bases). Per the germline V gene, CDR1 is MDHEN and CDR2 is SYDVKM. The CDR3 extends over 14 amino acids. V lost 3 bases and J 7 bases, leaving 13 bases between the germline ends. The CDR3 loop is CASSFSGEWNIQYF. CDR3 nucleotide sequence: TGTGCCAGCAGTTTTTCAGGGGAGTGGAACATTCAGTACTTC.

V gene TRBV7-2 combines with J gene TRBJ2-1; D is ambiguous. V gave up 1 base and J gave up 6 bases, with 10 bases separating them. This CDR3 region has 14 residues. Germline loops: CDR1 SGHTA, CDR2 FQGNSA. CDR3 coding DNA: TGTGCCAGCAGCTTAGGGTTAGGGATCAATGAGCAGTTCTTC. It codes for CASSLGLGINEQFF.

The gene calls are TRBV7-2 and TRBJ2-6; D gene uncertain. The CDR3 runs 14 residues. V gave up 5 bases and J gave up 4 bases, with 9 bases separating them. CDR1 and CDR2 from the germline V gene are SGHTA and FQGNSA. The CDR3 spells CASSLQYGANVLTF. The CDR3 nucleotides are TGTGCCAGCAGCCTTCAGTACGGGGCCAACGTCCTGACTTTC.

The gene calls are TRBV28 and TRBJ2-5, with 10 nucleotides matching TRBD2. Germline values: CDR1 MDHEN, CDR2 SYDVKM. After removal of 5 bases from V and 2 bases from J, the junction contained 8 bases not matched to a gene. The CDR3 consists of 16 residues. The CDR3 reads CASSTRLAGPQETQYF. The CDR3 DNA follows: TGTGCCAGCAGTACTAGACTAGCGGGTCCTCAAGAGACCCAGTACTTC.

The chain is built from TRBV2 and TRBJ1-2; 7 bases fit TRBD1. Germline CDR1 SNHLY, CDR2 FYNNEI. V trimming: 4 bases; J trimming: 6 bases; junction bases outside the gene matches: 11. The CDR3 length is 15 residues. CDR3 sequence: CASSAREGARDGYTF. CDR3 in DNA: TGTGCCAGCAGTGCTAGGGAGGGGGCGCGGGATGGCTACACCTTC.

The rearrangement links TRBV7-2 to TRBJ1-2; D unresolved. The V and J ends lost 3 bases and 4 bases respectively, with 18 bases between them. The CDR3 is 16 residues long. Germline loops: CDR1 SGHTA, CDR2 FQGNSA. The CDR3, as DNA: TGTGCCAGCAGCTTGGACCCGGCGACGGCCCGCTATGGCTACACCTTC. Residues: CASSLDPATARYGYTF.

CDR3: CASSPGGSEAFF. The CDR3 DNA sequence: TGTGCCAGCTCACCGGGGGGGTCAGAAGCTTTCTTT. This sequence joins TRBV18 and TRBJ1-1, with a tentative D call TRBD1 (5 bases). Between the trimmed V and J ends, which lost 3 bases and 8 bases, there was a span of 10 bases. The V gene's germline CDR1 is KGHSH and CDR2 LQKENI. The CDR3 contains 12 residues.

The chain joins TRBV15 to TRBJ2-2; 7 positions match TRBD1. Germline values: CDR1 LNHNV, CDR2 YYDKDF (reference sequence). V shed 4 bases and J 6 bases; nucleotides not matched to a gene: 11. The CDR3 covers 16 residues. CDR3 nucleotides: TGTGCCACCAGCAAAAAACCTACAGGGGCGGCCGGGGAGCTGTTTTTT. Protein sequence: CATSKKPTGAAGELFF.

This clone came up a few times. This chain uses TRBV4-3 with TRBJ2-6; TRBD1 matches at 7 bases. CDR1 LGHNA and CDR2 YSLEER come from the germline V gene. V lost 0 bases, J lost 3 bases, and 8 bases stayed unmatched. This CDR3 is 18 amino acids long. The CDR3 sequence is CASSQDYKTGDGANVLTF. DNA for the CDR3: TGCGCCAGCAGCCAAGATTACAAAACAGGGGATGGGGCCAACGTCCTGACTTTC.

This clone occurred a few times. The CDR3: CASSLGDRAADTQYF. The DNA for the CDR3 is TGTGCCAGCAGCTTAGGGGACAGGGCGGCAGATACGCAGTATTTT. The chain combines TRBV7-2 with TRBJ2-3; 9 nucleotides match TRBD1. Germline V gene data show CDR1 as SGHTA and CDR2 as FQGNSA. The trim removed 1 base at V and 4 bases at J, leaving 3 bases unmatched. The CDR3 covers 15 residues.

The V and J genes are TRBV13 and TRBJ2-7; no firm D call. V was cut by 5 bases and J by 0 bases, with 17 bases left in between. CDR1 is PRHDT, CDR2 FYEKMQ, per germline (reference sequence). The CDR3 spans 16 residues. The DNA of the CDR3 is TGTGCCAGCAGCGAATACAGTCCGACGGTCTCCTACGAGCAGTACTTC. Translating it yields CASSEYSPTVSYEQYF.

The V gene is TRBV9, the J gene TRBJ2-2; 14 positions agree with TRBD2. The CDR3 consists of 15 residues. Germline V lookup: CDR1 SGDLS, CDR2 YYNGEE. Trimming cost V 4 bases and J 6 bases; bases outside gene matches: 2. In DNA form, the CDR3 reads TGTGCCAGCAGCCCGGGACTAGCGGGGGCCGGGGAGCTGTTTTTT. Its translation: CASSPGLAGAGELFF.

CDR3 sequence: CASSLGAASYEQYF. CDR3 sequence (DNA): TGTGCCAGCAGCTTGGGGGCAGCCTCCTACGAGCAGTACTTC. The chain recombines TRBV5-6 with TRBJ2-7; no definite D call. V shed 0 bases and J shed 0 bases, with 7 bases lying between them. The germline gives CDR1 SGHDT, CDR2 YYEEEE. There are 14 residues in the CDR3.

The V gene is TRBV7-2, the J gene TRBJ1-2; 8 nucleotides match TRBD1. CDR3 length equals 14 residues. The germline V gene encodes CDR1 SGHTA and CDR2 FQGNSA. V dropped 2 bases and J dropped 6; count of bases not matched to a gene: 5. CDR3 sequence: CASSLTPGGDGYTF. The CDR3 bases are TGTGCCAGCAGCTTAACCCCAGGGGGCGATGGCTACACCTTC.

This rearrangement joins TRBV28 to TRBJ1-1; D remains ambiguous. Germline V gene data show CDR1 as MDHEN and CDR2 as SYDVKM. This CDR3 has 15 amino acids. V dropped 1 base and J dropped 1 base, with 10 bases sitting between them. The CDR3 DNA follows: TGTGCCAGCAGTTTATTTATGCACTCGAACACTGAAGCTTTCTTT. Its protein is CASSLFMHSNTEAFF.

The CDR3 reads CSVYGTGGRPQHF. Here the CDR3 DNA reads TGCAGCGTTTACGGGACAGGGGGGAGGCCCCAGCATTTT. The chain carries TRBV29-1 and TRBJ1-5; 11 nucleotides agree with TRBD1. The germline CDR1 and CDR2 sequences are SQVTM and ANQGSEA. V trimming: 5 bases; J trimming: 9 bases; junction bases outside the gene matches: 6. This CDR3 comprises 13 residues.